This TCR beta chain stems from a study of Graves' ophthalmopathy and Graves' hyperthyroidism. About the study: Hyperthyroidism was considered stable when no ophthalmopathy appeared within 18 months of follow-up.

Researchers turned away patients with other autoimmune diseases, uncontrolled infections, pregnancy or lactation. Whole-study findings and limits: Sensitivity reached roughly 90% and specificity roughly 81% for a 13-signature model separating ophthalmopathy from stable hyperthyroidism. Thyroid clonotypes that were expanded above 0.001 frequency mostly also appeared in blood.

On this clonotype itself: Its cognate antigen is unknown.

Amplification targeted the TCR beta CDR3 regions, with RNA transcripts as the source material. After a first-round RT-PCR with HTBI primers, a second-round multiplex PCR was run. TCRdb called the multiplex PCR reads again in MiXCR, with one record for every CDR3 protein. The repertoire holds about 500,000 distinct CDR3 sequences, with under 40% as singletons. Germline CDR1 and CDR2: SGHRS and YFSETQ. V was cut by 0 bases and J by 9 bases, with 4 bases left in between. There are 12 residues in the CDR3. J is TRBJ1-6 and V is TRBV5-1; no reliable D call. The origin of this receptor is an adult man with Graves' hyperthyroidism. Sequenced material: peripheral blood or thyroid tissue (not recorded which). The CDR3 spells CASSLGVSPLHF. CDR3 coding DNA: TGCGCCAGCAGCTTGGGGGTTTCACCCCTCCACTTT. Full variable domain (remainder filled in from reference TRBV5-1 and TRBJ1-6): KAGVTQTPRYLIKTRGQQVTLSCSPISGHRSVSWYQQTPGQGLQFLFEYFSETQRNKGNFPGRFSGRQFSNSRSEMNVSTLELGDSALYLCASSLGVSPLHFGNGTRLTVT.